This is a list of T cell receptor beta chains from one sample in a study of T-cell memory formation after mild COVID-19. TCRdb independently ran MiXCR on the 5' RACE reads; one entry per CDR3 protein. The sample has 150,000 to 200,000 distinct CDR3 sequences, roughly 15% seen once. The source material was PBMCs or a T cell subset sorted from them (not recorded which). The receptors shown here come from an adult woman who had mild COVID-19 (a few samples of this study predate the infection). Cell type and time point are not known. The conserved cysteine and the conserved F or W are not part of the CDR3 here. Each record gives: J gene, V gene, CDR3 protein.

TRBJ2-1,TRBV18,ASSANRALSSYNEQF
TRBJ2-5,TRBV5-1,ASSLETGPGGIETQY
TRBJ2-7,TRBV7-9,ASSPKAYEQY
TRBJ2-4,TRBV12-3/TRBV12-4,ASSPRTGENIQY
TRBJ2-7,TRBV7-2,ASSLVGLYEQY
TRBJ2-5,TRBV29-1,SVEDLWGRETQY
TRBJ1-5,TRBV28,ASSPQAGIPSNQPQH
TRBJ2-7,TRBV19,ASSIGAGPNYEQY
TRBJ2-1,TRBV24-1,ATSAGSWGYNEQF
TRBJ1-5,TRBV15,ATSRRDRGGQPQH
TRBJ1-4,TRBV6-5,ASSYSTGVGEKLF
TRBJ1-5,TRBV18,ASSPQGQLSNQPQH
TRBJ1-2,TRBV6-5,ASSYASGNYGYT
TRBJ2-7,TRBV24-1,ATSDPGQGNSYEQY
TRBJ1-1,TRBV5-1,ASRATGNTEAF
TRBJ2-1,TRBV24-1,ATSDFPIAGEGNEQF
TRBJ1-4,TRBV20-1,SARDGAGVDEKLF
TRBJ2-7,TRBV7-9,ASSLAVSEQY
TRBJ1-1,TRBV29-1,SVVWVDTEAF
TRBJ2-1,TRBV11-2,ASSSTKGAYNEQF
TRBJ2-5,TRBV24-1,ATSDSGTVEETQY
TRBJ2-1,TRBV7-9,ASSFSTNSAGGDNEQF
TRBJ2-7,TRBV7-9,ASSRARARPRRN
TRBJ2-5,TRBV5-1,ASSPGQAALQETQY
TRBJ1-2,TRBV11-2,ASSLGPAAGYT
TRBJ2-2,TRBV25-1,ASSRGRESTGELF
TRBJ1-5,TRBV5-6,ASSPGQATPQH
TRBJ2-5,TRBV7-3,ASSLGGTNQETQY
TRBJ2-1,TRBV20-1,SVRGDNEQF
TRBJ2-1,TRBV21-1,ASSKGAGSSYNEQF
TRBJ2-1,TRBV5-6,ASSLGRERSVNEQF
TRBJ1-5,TRBV5-1,ASSWGDRNSNQPQH
TRBJ2-3,TRBV12-3/TRBV12-4,ASRTSGASTDTQY
TRBJ1-1,TRBV12-3/TRBV12-4,ASSFSGPATEAF
TRBJ2-3,TRBV3-1,ASGTSSTDTQY
TRBJ2-1,TRBV5-1,ASSPYVARFNNEQF
TRBJ2-2,TRBV30,AWSVDRVYIGELF
TRBJ2-7,TRBV4-1,ASSHFSELSYEQY
TRBJ2-3,TRBV9,ASSEGTSGGGTDTQY
TRBJ1-2,TRBV7-9,ASDYGPLNYGYT
TRBJ2-2,TRBV30,AWIGTGTGGELF
TRBJ2-7,TRBV18,ASSPGTVISYEQY
TRBJ2-5,TRBV7-2,ASSSRRGRWETQY
TRBJ2-2,TRBV4-1,ASRPGTANTGELF
TRBJ2-1,TRBV2,ASSVPTSGSSYNEQF
TRBJ2-3,TRBV12-3/TRBV12-4,ASSLLLAGLPDTQY
TRBJ1-3,TRBV5-1,ASSLAPTGGPGNTIY
TRBJ2-3,TRBV20-1,RAPGGLSTDTQY
TRBJ2-1,TRBV29-1,STYPGQRNNEQF
TRBJ2-2,TRBV5-1,ASSRPGQGITGELF